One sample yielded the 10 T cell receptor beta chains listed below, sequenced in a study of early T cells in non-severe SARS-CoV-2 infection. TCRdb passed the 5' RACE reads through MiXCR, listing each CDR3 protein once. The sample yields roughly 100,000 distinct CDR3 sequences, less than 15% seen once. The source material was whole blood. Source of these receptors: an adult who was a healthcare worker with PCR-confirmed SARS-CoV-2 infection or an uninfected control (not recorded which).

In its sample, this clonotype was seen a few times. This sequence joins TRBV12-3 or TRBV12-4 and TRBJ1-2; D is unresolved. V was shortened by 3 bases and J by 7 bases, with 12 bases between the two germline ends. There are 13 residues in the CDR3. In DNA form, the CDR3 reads TGTGCCAGCAGTTTTTACGGTTGGCCTGGCTACACCTTC. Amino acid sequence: CASSFYGWPGYTF.

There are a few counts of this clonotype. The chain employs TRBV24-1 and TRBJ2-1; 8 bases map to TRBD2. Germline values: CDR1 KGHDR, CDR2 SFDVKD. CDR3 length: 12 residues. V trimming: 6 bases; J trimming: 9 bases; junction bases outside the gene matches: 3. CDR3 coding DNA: TGTGCCACCAGTAACGGGGGGGTTGAGCAGTTCTTC. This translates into CATSNGGVEQFF.

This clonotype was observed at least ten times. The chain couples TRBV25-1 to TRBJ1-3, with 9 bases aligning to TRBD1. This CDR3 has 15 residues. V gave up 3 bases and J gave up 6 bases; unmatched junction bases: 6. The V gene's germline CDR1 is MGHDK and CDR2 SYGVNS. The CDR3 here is CASSETGGNLNTIYF. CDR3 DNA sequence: TGTGCCAGCAGTGAGACAGGGGGTAATCTAAACACCATATATTTT.

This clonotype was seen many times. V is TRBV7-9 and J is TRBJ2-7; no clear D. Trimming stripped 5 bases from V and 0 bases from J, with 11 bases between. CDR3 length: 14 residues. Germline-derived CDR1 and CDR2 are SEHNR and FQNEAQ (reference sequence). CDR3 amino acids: CASSPRASSYEQYF. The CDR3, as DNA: TGTGCCAGCAGCCCCAGAGCAAGCTCCTACGAGCAGTACTTC.

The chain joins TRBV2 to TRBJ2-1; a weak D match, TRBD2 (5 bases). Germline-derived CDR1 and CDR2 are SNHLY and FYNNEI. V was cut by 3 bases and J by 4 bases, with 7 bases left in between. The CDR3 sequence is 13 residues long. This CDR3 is CASSETNYNEQFF. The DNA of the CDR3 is TGTGCCAGCAGTGAGACTAATTACAATGAGCAGTTCTTC.

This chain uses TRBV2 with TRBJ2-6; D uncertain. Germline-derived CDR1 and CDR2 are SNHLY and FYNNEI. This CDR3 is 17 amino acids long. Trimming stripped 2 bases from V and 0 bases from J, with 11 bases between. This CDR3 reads CASSERVLFSGANVLTF. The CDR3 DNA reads TGTGCCAGCAGTGAAAGGGTACTCTTCTCTGGGGCCAACGTCCTGACTTTC.

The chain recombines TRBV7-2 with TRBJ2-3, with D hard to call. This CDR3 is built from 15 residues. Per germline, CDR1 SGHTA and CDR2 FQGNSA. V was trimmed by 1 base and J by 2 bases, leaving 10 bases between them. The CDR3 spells CASSLVGLFTDTQYF. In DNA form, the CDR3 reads TGTGCCAGCAGCTTAGTAGGGCTCTTCACAGATACGCAGTATTTT. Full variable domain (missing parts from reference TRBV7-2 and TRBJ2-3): GAGVSQSPSNKVTEKGKDVELRCDPISGHTALYWYRQSLGQGLEFLIYFQGNSAPDKSGLPSDRFSAERTGGSVSTLTIQRTQQEDSAVYLCASSLVGLFTDTQYFGPGTRLTVL.

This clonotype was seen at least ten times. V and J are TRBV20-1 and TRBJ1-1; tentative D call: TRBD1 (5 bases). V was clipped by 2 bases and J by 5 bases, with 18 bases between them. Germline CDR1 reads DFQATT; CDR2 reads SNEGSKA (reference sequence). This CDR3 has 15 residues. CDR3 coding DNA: TGCAGTGCTAGACCCCACGCGGGGGTGGGGACTGAAGCTTTCTTT. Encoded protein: CSARPHAGVGTEAFF.

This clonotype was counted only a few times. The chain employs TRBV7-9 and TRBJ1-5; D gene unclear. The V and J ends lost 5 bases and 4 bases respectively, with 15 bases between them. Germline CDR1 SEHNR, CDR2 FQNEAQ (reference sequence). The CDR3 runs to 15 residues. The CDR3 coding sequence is TGTGCCAGCAGCCCACGTGAGGGCCCTAATCAGCCCCAGCATTTT. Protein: CASSPREGPNQPQHF.

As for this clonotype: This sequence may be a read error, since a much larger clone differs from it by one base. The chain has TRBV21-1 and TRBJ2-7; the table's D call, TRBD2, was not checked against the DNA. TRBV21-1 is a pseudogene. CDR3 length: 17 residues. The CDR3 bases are TGTGCCAGCAGCCCCCGCGGGGTCTCCCTTCCTCCCTACGAGCAGTACTTC. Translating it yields CASSPRGVSLPPYEQYF.